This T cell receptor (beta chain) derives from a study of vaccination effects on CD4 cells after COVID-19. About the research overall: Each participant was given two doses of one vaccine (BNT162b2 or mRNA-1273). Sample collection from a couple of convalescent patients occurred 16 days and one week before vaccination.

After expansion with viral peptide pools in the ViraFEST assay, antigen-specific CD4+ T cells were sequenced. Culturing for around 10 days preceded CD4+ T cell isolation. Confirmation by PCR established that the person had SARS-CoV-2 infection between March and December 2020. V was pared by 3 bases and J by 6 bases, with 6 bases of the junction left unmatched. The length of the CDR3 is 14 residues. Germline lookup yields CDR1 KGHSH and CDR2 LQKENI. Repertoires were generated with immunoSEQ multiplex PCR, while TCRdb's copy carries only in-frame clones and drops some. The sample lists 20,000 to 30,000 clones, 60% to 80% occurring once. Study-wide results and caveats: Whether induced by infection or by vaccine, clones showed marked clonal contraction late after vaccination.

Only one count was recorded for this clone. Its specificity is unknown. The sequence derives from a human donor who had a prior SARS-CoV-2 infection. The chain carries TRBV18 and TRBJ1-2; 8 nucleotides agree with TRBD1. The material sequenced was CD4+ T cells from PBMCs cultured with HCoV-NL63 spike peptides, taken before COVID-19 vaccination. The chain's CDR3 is CASSPGQEGDGYTF. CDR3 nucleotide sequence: TGTGCCAGCTCACCGGGACAGGAGGGTGATGGCTACACCTTC.